Shown below are 23 T cell receptor beta chains from a single sample sequenced in a study of T-cell memory formation after mild COVID-19 (dated by TCRdb to about 2021). Libraries came from 5' RACE. The reads were generated on an Illumina NovaSeq 6000. Using fastp trimming at Q25 and MiXCR clonotype assembly, TCRdb reanalyzed the public sequencing data and kept in-frame beta chains. Merged by CDR3 protein, the rows form single entries marked with the most common genes and DNA. This sample has 410,000 or so distinct CDR3 sequences in its table, and around 22% of those were observed once. The ten biggest clones cover approximately 14% of the sample. The sequenced sample was PBMCs or a T cell subset sorted from them (not recorded which). These receptors were taken from an adult woman who had mild COVID-19 (a few samples of this study predate the infection). The sample titles of this study are shuffled in the database, so cell type and time point are left out; the donor was told from shared clones.

This chain connects TRBV24-1 to TRBJ2-7, with TRBD2 matching 9 bases. With V trimmed by 5 bases and J by 2 bases, 6 bases remained unmatched. The V gene's germline CDR1 is KGHDR and CDR2 SFDVKD. The CDR3 loop spans 15 amino acids. The CDR3 sequence is CATSGGLADPYEQYF. CDR3 in DNA: TGTGCCACCAGTGGGGGACTAGCCGATCCCTACGAGCAGTACTTC.

J is TRBJ2-1 and V is TRBV29-1; TRBD1 matches 7 bases. The CDR3 totals 15 residues. From germline, CDR1 is SQVTM and CDR2 ANQGSEA. V was clipped by 7 bases and J by 3 bases; unmatched bases: 12. CDR3 amino acids: CSASHRGNLYNEQFF. In DNA form, the CDR3 reads TGCAGCGCCTCACACAGGGGCAACCTCTACAATGAGCAGTTCTTC.

The chain combines TRBV5-4 with TRBJ2-1; D perhaps matches TRBD1 (5 bases). Per germline, CDR1 SGHNT and CDR2 YYREEE (reference sequence). V was trimmed by 3 bases and J by 11 bases, leaving 12 bases between them. The CDR3 extends over 12 amino acids. The CDR3 nucleotides are TGTGCCAGCAGCTCGACAGCCGATCAGCAGTTCTTC. It translates to CASSSTADQQFF. The full variable domain, rest sourced from reference TRBV5-4 and TRBJ2-1, is ETGVTQSPTHLIKTRGQQVTLRCSSQSGHNTVSWYQQALGQGPQFIFQYYREEENGRGNFPPRFSGLQFPNYSSELNVNALELDDSALYLCASSSTADQQFFGPGTRLTVL.

The chain carries TRBV6-2 or TRBV6-3 and TRBJ1-2; 9 positions agree with TRBD1. CDR3 length: 15 amino acids. Trimming took 5 bases from V and 4 from J; bases not matched to a gene: 8. Germline V CDR1 and CDR2: MNHEY, SVGEGT. Here the CDR3 reads CASSPDRGGIYGYTF. The CDR3 coding sequence is TGTGCCAGCAGTCCCGACAGGGGGGGAATCTATGGCTACACCTTC.

This clonotype was counted at least ten times. The rearrangement joins TRBV20-1 to TRBJ2-1; D is undetermined. V gave up 1 base and J gave up 3 bases, with 1 base separating them. Germline V lookup: CDR1 DFQATT, CDR2 SNEGSKA (reference sequence). This CDR3 has 11 amino acids. CDR3 in DNA: TGCAGTGCTAGAGGCTACAATGAGCAGTTCTTC. Translated: CSARGYNEQFF.

The gene calls are TRBV7-3 and TRBJ2-5; 14 positions match TRBD2. This CDR3 spans 15 amino acids. Germline loops: CDR1 SGHTA, CDR2 FQGTGA. Germline trimming cut 5 bases from V and 4 bases from J; bases unmatched to any gene: 3. CDR3 DNA sequence: TGTGCCAGCAGCCGCGGACTAGCGGGAGGAGAGACCCAGTACTTC. This codes for CASSRGLAGGETQYF.

The chain is built from TRBV5-1 and TRBJ2-7; possible D gene TRBD1, 6 bases. Trimming cost V 4 bases and J 2 bases, with 16 bases left between them. CDR3 size: 15 residues. Per the germline V gene, CDR1 is SGHRS and CDR2 is YFSETQ. In nucleotides, the CDR3 is TGCGCCAGCAGCCTAGGTGGCGAGGGGGCCTACGAGCAGTACTTC. This translates into CASSLGGEGAYEQYF.

V gene TRBV6-1 combines with J gene TRBJ1-5; no reliable D call. This CDR3 contains 14 residues. Germline V gene data show CDR1 as MNHNS and CDR2 as SASEGT. V was cut by 10 bases and J by 2 bases, with 15 bases left in between. The CDR3: CATSPGFGNQPQHF. The CDR3 region has the DNA TGTGCCACCAGCCCGGGTTTCGGCAATCAGCCCCAGCATTTT.

This clonotype was picked up a small number of times. The chain's CDR3 is CATSRAGTGELFF. CDR3 DNA: TGTGCCACCAGCAGAGCGGGCACCGGGGAGCTGTTTTTT. The chain carries TRBV15 and TRBJ2-2; D call uncertain. The V gene lost 1 base and the J gene lost 4 bases, with 4 bases spanning the gap. The CDR3 spans 13 residues. The V gene's germline CDR1 is LNHNV and CDR2 YYDKDF (reference sequence).

This clonotype was counted a few times. The CDR3 DNA follows: TGCGCCAGCAGCGGTACAGGGGGCCCTGAAGCTTTCTTT. Amino acids: CASSGTGGPEAFF. The chain is built from TRBV5-1 and TRBJ1-1, with 9 nucleotides matching TRBD1. Trimming took 4 bases from V and 6 from J; bases not matched to a gene: 4. The length of the CDR3 is 13 residues. The germline V gene encodes CDR1 SGHRS and CDR2 YFSETQ.

This clonotype came up a few times. This chain connects TRBV5-5 to TRBJ2-1; 10 bases are a match to TRBD2. V was clipped by 4 bases and J by 3 bases; unmatched bases: 4. The CDR3 runs to 15 residues. CDR1 is SGHKS and CDR2 is YYEKEE in the germline V gene (reference sequence). Here the CDR3 reads CASSPTSGDYNEQFF. CDR3 DNA: TGTGCCAGCAGCCCAACTAGCGGGGACTACAATGAGCAGTTCTTC.

This clonotype was found a few times. The rearrangement joins TRBV20-1 to TRBJ1-5; D not resolved. The V end was cut by 5 bases, the J end by 4 bases, with 12 bases between. CDR3 length equals 13 residues. Germline assignment: CDR1 DFQATT and CDR2 SNEGSKA (reference sequence). CDR3 in amino acids: CSAEMGPNQPQHF. CDR3 coding DNA: TGCAGTGCTGAAATGGGTCCTAATCAGCCCCAGCATTTT.

This clonotype was counted only a few times. The V gene is TRBV20-1, the J gene TRBJ2-1; no firm D call. CDR3 length equals 10 residues. The germline V and J ends were trimmed by 0 bases and 9 bases, with 3 bases remaining between them. CDR1 and CDR2 (germline): DFQATT, SNEGSKA (reference sequence). This CDR3 is CSARDAEQFF. As DNA, the CDR3 is TGCAGTGCTAGAGATGCTGAGCAGTTCTTC.

This clonotype appeared many times. V and J are TRBV20-1 and TRBJ2-5; D gene ambiguous. V was cut by 5 bases and J by 0 bases, with 10 bases left in between. The CDR3 totals 13 residues. The germline V gene has CDR1 DFQATT and CDR2 SNEGSKA (reference sequence). Here the CDR3 reads CSADIAYQETQYF. In nucleotides, the CDR3 is TGCAGTGCTGACATTGCGTACCAAGAGACCCAGTACTTC.

Here the CDR3 DNA reads TGTGCCAGCAGCCAAGATGGGGCGGGGGGGCCGTCAGATACGCAGTATTTT. Its protein product is CASSQDGAGGPSDTQYF. V and J are TRBV14 and TRBJ2-3; TRBD2 agrees at 9 bases. The CDR3 sequence is 17 residues long. J gave up 4 bases and V 0 bases, and 8 bases lay outside the gene matches. CDR1 is SGHDN, CDR2 FVKESK, per germline. Full variable domain (rest looked up from reference TRBV14 and TRBJ2-3): EAGVTQFPSHSVIEKGQTVTLRCDPISGHDNLYWYRRVMGKEIKFLLHFVKESKQDESGMPNNRFLAERTGGTYSTLKVQPAELEDSGVYFCASSQDGAGGPSDTQYFGPGTRLTVL.

The V gene is TRBV24-1, the J gene TRBJ1-2; 7 bases agree with TRBD1. J was trimmed by 0 bases and V by 4 bases; bases with no gene match: 4. Germline V gene lookup returns CDR1 KGHDR and CDR2 SFDVKD. CDR3 size: 15 residues. CDR3 in DNA: TGTGCCACCAGTGAGGAGACAGGGTCTAACTATGGCTACACCTTC. Translated, it gives CATSEETGSNYGYTF.

This sequence joins TRBV6-5 and TRBJ2-7; 9 positions agree with TRBD1. The V gene's germline CDR1 is MNHEY and CDR2 SVGAGI. J lost 6 bases, V lost 2 bases, and 11 bases had no gene match. This CDR3 comprises 16 residues. CDR3 DNA: TGTGCCAGCAGTTACGGAACCGGGACAGGGACCTCCGAGCAGTACTTC. This encodes CASSYGTGTGTSEQYF.

The chain links TRBV11-1 to TRBJ2-3; 11 nucleotides agree with TRBD2. Trimming took 3 bases from V and 0 from J; bases not matched to a gene: 5. Germline values: CDR1 SGHAT, CDR2 FQDESV (reference sequence). This CDR3 comprises 17 residues. This chain's CDR3 is CASSFSGTSGSTDTQYF. CDR3 bases: TGTGCCAGCAGCTTCTCAGGGACTAGCGGCAGCACAGATACGCAGTATTTT.

The V call is TRBV20-1, the J call TRBJ2-7; 8 bases line up with TRBD1. CDR1 and CDR2 (germline): DFQATT, SNEGSKA (reference sequence). Trimming removed 6 bases from V and 3 bases from J; junction bases left unmatched: 7. The CDR3 contains 13 residues. The CDR3: CSAWDRSNYEQYF. CDR3 bases: TGCAGTGCATGGGACAGGTCCAACTACGAGCAGTACTTC.

V usage is TRBV7-9 and J usage is TRBJ2-7; D unresolved. The CDR3 loop spans 12 amino acids. V was shortened by 8 bases and J by 3 bases, with 11 bases between the two germline ends. The germline CDR1 and CDR2 sequences are SEHNR and FQNEAQ (reference sequence). The DNA of the CDR3 is TGTGCCAGCCGGTGGGAAAGCTACGAGCAGTACTTC. It codes for CASRWESYEQYF.

This clonotype has a handful of counts. CDR3 in DNA: TGTGCCAGCAGTTTAGCCGGGACTAGCGGGAGCGAGCAGTACTTC. Amino acids: CASSLAGTSGSEQYF. This chain connects TRBV12-3 or TRBV12-4 to TRBJ2-7; 14 nucleotides align to TRBD2. This CDR3 region has 15 residues. V was clipped by 0 bases and J by 6 bases; unmatched bases: 1.

The table lists this clonotype with many counts. V gene TRBV7-8 combines with J gene TRBJ2-3, with 11 nucleotides matching TRBD1. The V gene end was trimmed by 1 base and the J gene end by 5 bases; junction bases not matched to a gene: 2. The CDR3 sequence is 15 residues long. CDR1 and CDR2 from the germline V gene are SGHVS and FQNEAQ. The CDR3 DNA is TGTGCCAGCAGCTTAGGGACAGGGGGCAGAGATACGCAGTATTTT. Protein sequence: CASSLGTGGRDTQYF.

This clonotype was counted between two and nine times. The CDR3 here is CASSQAPSGLGSPLHF. The DNA for the CDR3 is TGTGCCAGCAGCCAAGCCCCTTCAGGGTTGGGTTCACCCCTCCACTTT. The V call is TRBV3-1, the J call TRBJ1-6, with D possibly matching TRBD1 (5 bases). This CDR3 region has 16 residues. V shed 1 base and J shed 9 bases, with 16 bases lying between them. CDR1 and CDR2 (germline): LGHDT, YNNKEL (reference sequence).